Sequencing of this TCR beta chain was carried out in a study of OX40 agonist ivuxolimab in advanced cancers. Study-level information: Patients were given ivuxolimab, an antibody that agonizes OX40 (CD134).

In regard to this clone: The antigen remains undetermined.

Germline loops: CDR1 LGHNA, CDR2 YSLEER. V gave up 0 bases and J gave up 8 bases; unmatched junction bases: 18. The CDR3 is 19 amino acids. Findings and limits, study-wide: Expanded clones were, on average, more numerous among CD8+ T cells than CD4+.

Clones were read by immunoSEQ multiplex PCR, and TCRdb kept only the in-frame ones, dropping some. The sample includes approximately 99,000 clones, 94% of them seen just once. This chain uses TRBV4-3 with TRBJ2-1, with 8 bases fitting TRBD2. The source is an adult with an advanced solid tumor such as melanoma, head and neck, liver or kidney cancer. The input for sequencing was CD4+ or CD8+ T cells sorted from blood, taken in a trial of the OX40 agonist ivuxolimab. In DNA form, the CDR3 reads TGCGCCAGCAGCCAAGACGGGTTTGGCGGGGGGCCTCATGGGTATGAGCAGTTCTTC. Its protein product is CASSQDGFGGGPHGYEQFF.